One sample yielded the 3 T cell receptor beta chains listed below, sequenced in a study of T cell clonality in common variable immunodeficiency. The table came from immunoSEQ multiplex PCR; TCRdb's copy has only in-frame clones and leaves some out. Listed for the sample are more than 30,000 clones, none seen a single time. Sequenced input: peripheral blood mononuclear cells. These TCRs come from a person aged 18 to 70 in good health.

In its sample, this clone was seen many times. The CDR3 extends 3 residues past the end of the read, so its final part is completed from the germline J gene. The chain has TRBV20-1 and TRBJ1-2, with D maybe TRBD1 (6 bases). The V and J ends lost 3 bases and 7 bases respectively, with 15 bases between them. This CDR3 is 13 amino acids long. Germline V gene sequence: CDR1 DFQATT, CDR2 SNEGSKA (reference sequence). The CDR3 here is CSARPGTLGGYTF. The sequenced part of the CDR3 DNA is TGCAGTGCTAGGCCCGGGACACTTGGTGGC.

Many counts were recorded for this clone. The CDR3 end falls 3 residues outside the read, so it is completed with the germline J gene. The rearrangement uses TRBV5-4 and TRBJ2-1; possible D gene TRBD2, 5 bases. Germline CDR1 is SGHNT and CDR2 is YYREEE (reference sequence). The germline V and J ends were trimmed by 3 bases and 3 bases, with 13 bases remaining between them. The CDR3 consists of 15 residues. CDR3 in amino acids: CASSSTRAVYNEQFF. Partial CDR3 DNA: TGTGCCAGCAGCTCCACTCGAGCGGTCTACAATGAG. The variable domain in full, completed from reference TRBV5-4 and TRBJ2-1, reads ETGVTQSPTHLIKTRGQQVTLRCSSQSGHNTVSWYQQALGQGPQFIFQYYREEENGRGNFPPRFSGLQFPNYSSELNVNALELDDSALYLCASSSTRAVYNEQFFGPGTRLTVL.

This clone appeared many times. The read comes to an end 3 residues before the CDR3 does, leaving the germline J gene to fill in the end. The rearrangement uses TRBV12-3 or TRBV12-4 and TRBJ2-1; D may be TRBD2 (6 bases). Trimming left V 6 bases short and J 1 base short, with 13 bases between. The CDR3 sequence is 15 residues long. The covered CDR3 bases are TGTGCCAGCAGCCTCCAGACTAGATCCTACAATGAG. This codes for CASSLQTRSYNE. The whole CDR3 region reads CASSLQTRSYNEQFF.